A single sample gave rise to the 13 T cell receptor beta chains below, sequenced in a study of blood T cells in healthy people across ages. Using a J-beta primer mix together with a sample-barcoded 5' primer, a second PCR was run for about 6 to 12 cycles. TCRdb passed the 5' RACE reads through MiXCR, listing each CDR3 protein once. The sample lists about 1 million distinct CDR3 sequences, more than 40% occurring once. The source material was blood. These receptors were obtained from a woman aged 60-75 years in good health.

V usage is TRBV29-1 and J usage is TRBJ2-7; 9 bases align to TRBD1. The CDR3 spans 15 residues. The trim removed 3 bases at V and 3 bases at J, leaving 9 bases unmatched. Looked up from germline, CDR1 is SQVTM and CDR2 is ANQGSEA. The CDR3 spells CSVEDPGTGNYEQYF. The CDR3 bases are TGCAGCGTTGAGGACCCCGGGACAGGGAACTACGAGCAGTACTTC.

V usage is TRBV28 and J usage is TRBJ2-7; D unclear. The germline gives CDR1 MDHEN, CDR2 SYDVKM. The CDR3 has 12 residues. The ends were cut back, 4 bases at V and 4 bases at J, with 8 bases in the middle. The CDR3 spells CASSSPWYEQYF. CDR3 nucleotide sequence: TGTGCCAGCAGTTCCCCCTGGTACGAGCAGTACTTC.

The chain combines TRBV4-1 with TRBJ2-1, with D possibly being TRBD2 (7 bases). CDR1 is MGHRA, CDR2 YSYEKL, per germline. The germline V and J ends were trimmed by 4 bases and 13 bases, with 20 bases remaining between them. The CDR3 runs to 14 residues. The CDR3 nucleotides are TGCGCCAGCAGCCTAGGGGGTCGGGAGGAGACCCAGTTCTTC. Translating gives CASSLGGREETQFF.

Only a few counts were recorded for this clonotype. This chain uses TRBV15 with TRBJ1-4; D might be TRBD1 (5 bases). V lost 8 bases, J lost 4 bases, and 8 bases lay in between. CDR3 length: 12 residues. In germline, CDR1 is LNHNV, CDR2 YYDKDF (reference sequence). CDR3 nucleotides: TGTGCCACCGGGGCGGGTAATGAAAAACTGTTTTTT. It encodes CATGAGNEKLFF.

The CDR3 DNA reads as TGTGCCAGCAGCGGTGGGACAGGGAACACAGATACGCAGTATTTT. Amino acid sequence: CASSGGTGNTDTQYF. The chain links TRBV6-4 to TRBJ2-3, with 9 bases that match TRBD1. The CDR3 is 15 amino acids. Germline CDR1 is MRHNA and CDR2 is SNTAGT. V was pared by 6 bases and J by 2 bases, with 6 bases of the junction left unmatched.

The rearrangement links TRBV12-3 or TRBV12-4 to TRBJ2-3; D is perhaps TRBD1 or TRBD2 (5 bases each). V gave up 7 bases and J gave up 1 base, with 15 bases separating them. The CDR3 spans 15 residues. The CDR3 DNA is TGTGCCAGCAACGTACCGGGACGGGGCACAGATACGCAGTATTTT. Amino acids: CASNVPGRGTDTQYF.

This clonotype was seen a handful of times. This sequence joins TRBV20-1 and TRBJ2-7, with D possibly being TRBD1 or TRBD2 (5 bases each). V lost 0 bases to trimming and J lost 2 bases, with 23 bases between them. Germline lookup yields CDR1 DFQATT and CDR2 SNEGSKA (reference sequence). CDR3 length equals 18 residues. CDR3 nucleotide sequence: TGCAGTGCTAGAGATCGGGGAGTAGGGACGGCGAATCCCTACGAGCAGTACTTC. It yields the protein CSARDRGVGTANPYEQYF.

This clonotype was picked up a small number of times. The chain couples TRBV28 to TRBJ2-7; 7 nucleotides align to TRBD2. The CDR3 covers 16 residues. The V and J ends lost 2 bases and 0 bases, in that order; junction bases with no gene match: 7. CDR1 is MDHEN, CDR2 SYDVKM, per germline. CDR3 sequence: CASSLPYGRSSYEQYF. Here the CDR3 DNA reads TGTGCCAGCAGTTTACCCTACGGGAGGAGCTCCTACGAGCAGTACTTC.

The chain uses TRBV11-3 and TRBJ2-5; D unclear. The V gene lost 9 bases and the J gene lost 3 bases, with 8 bases spanning the gap. Germline V gene sequence: CDR1 SGHNT, CDR2 YENEEA. The CDR3 consists of 11 residues. This CDR3 is CARKQEETQYF. CDR3 coding DNA: TGTGCCAGGAAACAAGAAGAGACCCAGTACTTC.

The chain couples TRBV7-9 to TRBJ2-7, with 11 bases that match TRBD2. Germline V lookup: CDR1 SEHNR, CDR2 FQNEAQ (reference sequence). V lost 5 bases, J lost 0 bases, and 12 bases stayed unmatched. This CDR3 region has 18 residues. The DNA for the CDR3 is TGTGCCAGCAGCCGCGGGGGCGCTAGCGGGAGGAGCTCCTACGAGCAGTACTTC. This codes for CASSRGGASGRSSYEQYF.

V and J are TRBV6-6 and TRBJ2-4; 7 nucleotides align to TRBD1. Germline assignment: CDR1 MNHNY and CDR2 SVGAGI (reference sequence). The CDR3 has 15 amino acids. V dropped 5 bases and J dropped 0; count of bases not matched to a gene: 4. This chain's CDR3 is CASSEQGVAKNIQYF. CDR3 DNA: TGTGCCAGCAGTGAGCAGGGGGTAGCCAAAAACATTCAGTACTTC.

The chain employs TRBV20-1 and TRBJ2-4; 11 bases fit TRBD2. The J call may be mistaken, given a closer DNA end match to TRBJ2-7. The CDR3 is 17 residues long. Germline CDR1 reads DFQATT; CDR2 reads SNEGSKA (reference sequence). The CDR3 DNA reads as TGCAGTGCTAGAGATGGTGGGGGGACTAGCGGAAGCTACGAGCAGTACTTC. Amino acid sequence: CSARDGGGTSGSYEQYF.

This chain joins TRBV11-2 and TRBJ2-5; a weak D match, TRBD1 (6 bases). The CDR3 loop spans 15 amino acids. The germline CDR1 and CDR2 sequences are SGHAT and FQNNGV. Deletions cut 3 bases from V and 5 bases from J, with 16 bases between. The DNA for the CDR3 is TGTGCCAGCAGCTTGGGTCCACAGGGATGGGAGACCCAGTACTTC. This translates into CASSLGPQGWETQYF.